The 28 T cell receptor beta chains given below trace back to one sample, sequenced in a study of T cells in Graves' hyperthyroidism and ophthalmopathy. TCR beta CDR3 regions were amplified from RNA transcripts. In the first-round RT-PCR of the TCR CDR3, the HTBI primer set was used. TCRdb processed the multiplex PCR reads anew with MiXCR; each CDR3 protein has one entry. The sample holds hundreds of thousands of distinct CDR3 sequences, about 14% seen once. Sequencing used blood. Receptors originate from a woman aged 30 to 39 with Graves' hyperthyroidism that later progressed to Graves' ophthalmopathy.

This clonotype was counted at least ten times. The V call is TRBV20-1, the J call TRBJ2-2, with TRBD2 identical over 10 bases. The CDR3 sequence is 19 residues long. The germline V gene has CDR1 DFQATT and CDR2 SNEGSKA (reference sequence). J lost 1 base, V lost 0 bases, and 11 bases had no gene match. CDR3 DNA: TGCAGTGCTAGAGAAGTAGGACTAGCGGTCCACCAGAACACCGGGGAGCTGTTTTTT. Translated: CSAREVGLAVHQNTGELFF.

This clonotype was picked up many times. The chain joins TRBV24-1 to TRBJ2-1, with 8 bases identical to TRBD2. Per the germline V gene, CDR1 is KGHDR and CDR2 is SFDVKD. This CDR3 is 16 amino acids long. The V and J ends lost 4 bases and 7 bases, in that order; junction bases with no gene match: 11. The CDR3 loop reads CATSDRRAGGLNEQFF. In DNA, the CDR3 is TGTGCCACCAGTGACCGAAGGGCGGGAGGATTGAATGAGCAGTTCTTC.

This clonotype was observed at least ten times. CDR3 region: CASSLNSGSPWSQFF. CDR3 DNA sequence: TGTGCCAGCAGTTTAAATAGCGGGAGCCCCTGGTCGCAGTTCTTC. The rearrangement links TRBV27 to TRBJ2-1, with 9 bases lining up with TRBD2. V was pared by 2 bases and J by 12 bases, with 11 bases of the junction left unmatched. CDR1 is MNHEY and CDR2 is SMNVEV in the germline V gene (reference sequence). The CDR3 loop spans 15 amino acids.

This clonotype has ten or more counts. The CDR3 DNA follows: TGCGCCAGCAGCTTGTTTGTATCAGGGGAGAATTCACCCCTCCACTTT. Its translation is CASSLFVSGENSPLHF. V and J are TRBV5-1 and TRBJ1-6; D perhaps matches TRBD1 (6 bases). This CDR3 has 16 residues. Germline CDR1 is SGHRS and CDR2 is YFSETQ. The V gene lost 1 base and the J gene lost 7 bases, with 15 bases spanning the gap.

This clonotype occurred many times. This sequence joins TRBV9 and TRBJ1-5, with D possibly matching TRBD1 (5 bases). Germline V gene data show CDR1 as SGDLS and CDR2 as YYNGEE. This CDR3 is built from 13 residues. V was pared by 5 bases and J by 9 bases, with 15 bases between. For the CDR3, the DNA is TGTGCCAGCAGTGAATCCACCGGGACGCCCCAGCATTTT. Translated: CASSESTGTPQHF. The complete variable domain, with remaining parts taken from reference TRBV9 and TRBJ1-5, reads DSGVTQTPKHLITATGQRVTLRCSPRSGDLSVYWYQQSLDQGLQFLIQYYNGEERAKGNILERFSAQQFPDLHSELNLSSLELGDSALYFCASSESTGTPQHFGDGTRLSIL.

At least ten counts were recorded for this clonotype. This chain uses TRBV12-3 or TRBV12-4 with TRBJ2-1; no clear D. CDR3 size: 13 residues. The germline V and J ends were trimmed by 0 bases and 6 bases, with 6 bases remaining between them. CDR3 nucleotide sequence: TGTGCCAGCAGTTTAGCACAACCCAATGAGCAGTTCTTC. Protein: CASSLAQPNEQFF.

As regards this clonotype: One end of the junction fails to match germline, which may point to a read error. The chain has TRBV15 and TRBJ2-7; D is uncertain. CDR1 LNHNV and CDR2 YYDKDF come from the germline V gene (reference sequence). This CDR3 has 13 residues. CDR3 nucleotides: TGTGCCACCAGCACGGACGTAGGCTACGAGCAGAACTTC. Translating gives CATSTDVGYEQNF.

The CDR3, as DNA: TGTGCCAGCAGGCGCGGTAGCGGGGACCAAGAGACCCAGTACTTC. Its protein is CASRRGSGDQETQYF. The gene calls are TRBV25-1 and TRBJ2-5, with 8 bases matching TRBD2. The V and J ends lost 6 bases and 0 bases, in that order; junction bases with no gene match: 6. This CDR3 spans 15 amino acids. The germline V gene encodes CDR1 MGHDK and CDR2 SYGVNS.

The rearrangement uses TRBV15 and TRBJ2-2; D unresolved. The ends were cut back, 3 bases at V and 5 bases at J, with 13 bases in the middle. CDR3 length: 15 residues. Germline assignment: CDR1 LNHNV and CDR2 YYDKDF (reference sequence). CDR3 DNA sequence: TGTGCCACCAGCAGGGTCCCGGCGGTGACCGGGGAGCTGTTTTTT. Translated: CATSRVPAVTGELFF.

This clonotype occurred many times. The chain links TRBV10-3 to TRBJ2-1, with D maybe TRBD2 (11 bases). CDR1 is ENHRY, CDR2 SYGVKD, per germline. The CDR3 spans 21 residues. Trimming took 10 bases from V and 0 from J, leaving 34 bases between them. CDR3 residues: CATLGQGTSGPLSDSYNEQFF. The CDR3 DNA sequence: TGTGCCACTTTGGGACAGGGGACTAGCGGACCTCTCTCCGACTCCTACAATGAGCAGTTCTTC.

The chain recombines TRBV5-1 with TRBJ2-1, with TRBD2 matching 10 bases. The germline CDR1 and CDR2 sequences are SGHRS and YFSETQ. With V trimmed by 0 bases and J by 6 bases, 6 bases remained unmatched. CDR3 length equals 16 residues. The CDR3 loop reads CASSLGASGRGNEQFF. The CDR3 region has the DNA TGCGCCAGCAGCTTGGGGGCTAGCGGGAGAGGCAATGAGCAGTTCTTC. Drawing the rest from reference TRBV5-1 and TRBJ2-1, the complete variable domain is KAGVTQTPRYLIKTRGQQVTLSCSPISGHRSVSWYQQTPGQGLQFLFEYFSETQRNKGNFPGRFSGRQFSNSRSEMNVSTLELGDSALYLCASSLGASGRGNEQFFGPGTRLTVL.

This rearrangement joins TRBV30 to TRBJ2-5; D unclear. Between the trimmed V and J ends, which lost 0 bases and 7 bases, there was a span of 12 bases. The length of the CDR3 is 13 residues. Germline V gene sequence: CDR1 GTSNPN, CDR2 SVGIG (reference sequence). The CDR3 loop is CAWSVWAETTQYF. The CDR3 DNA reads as TGTGCCTGGAGTGTCTGGGCCGAAACGACCCAGTACTTC.

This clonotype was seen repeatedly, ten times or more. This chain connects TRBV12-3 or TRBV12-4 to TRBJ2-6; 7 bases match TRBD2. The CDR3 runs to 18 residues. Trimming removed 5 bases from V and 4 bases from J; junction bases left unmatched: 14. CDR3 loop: CASSPGTILSKGANVLTF. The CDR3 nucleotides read TGTGCCAGCAGTCCCGGGACTATACTCTCTAAGGGGGCCAACGTCCTGACTTTC.

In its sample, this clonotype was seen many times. The CDR3 nucleotides read TGTGCCAGCAGTTCCTCACAGGGTATCAACAATCAGCCCCAGCATTTT. Amino acid sequence: CASSSSQGINNQPQHF. The chain joins TRBV28 to TRBJ1-5; D might be TRBD1 (6 bases). Trimming took 4 bases from V and 3 from J, leaving 16 bases between them. The CDR3 sequence is 16 residues long. CDR1 and CDR2 (germline): MDHEN, SYDVKM.

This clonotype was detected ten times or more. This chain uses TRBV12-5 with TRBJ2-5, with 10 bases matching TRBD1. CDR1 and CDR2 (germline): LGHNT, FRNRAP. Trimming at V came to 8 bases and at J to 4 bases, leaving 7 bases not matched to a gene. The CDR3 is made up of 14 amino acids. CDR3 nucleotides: TGTGCTAGTCACGACAGGGGGCGGACAGAGACCCAGTACTTC. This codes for CASHDRGRTETQYF.

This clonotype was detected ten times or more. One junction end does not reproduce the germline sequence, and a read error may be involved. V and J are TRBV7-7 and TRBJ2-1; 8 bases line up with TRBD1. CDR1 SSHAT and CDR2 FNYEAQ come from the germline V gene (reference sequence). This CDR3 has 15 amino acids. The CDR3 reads CASSLGNTGGNEQFF. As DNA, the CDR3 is TGTGCTAGCAGCTTAGGGAACACAGGGGGCAATGAGCAGTTCTTC.

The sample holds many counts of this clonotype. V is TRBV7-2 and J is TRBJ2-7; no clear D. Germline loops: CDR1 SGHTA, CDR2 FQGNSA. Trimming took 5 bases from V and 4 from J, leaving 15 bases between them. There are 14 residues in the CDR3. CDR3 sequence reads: CASSLSGRPYEQYF. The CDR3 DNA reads TGTGCCAGCAGCCTCTCGGGCAGACCTTACGAGCAGTACTTC.

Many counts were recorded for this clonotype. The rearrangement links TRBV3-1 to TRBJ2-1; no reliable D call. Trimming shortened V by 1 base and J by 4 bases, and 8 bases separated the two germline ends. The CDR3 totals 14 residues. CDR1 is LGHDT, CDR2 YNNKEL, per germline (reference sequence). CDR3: CASSQGPPYNEQFF. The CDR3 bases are TGTGCCAGCAGCCAAGGGCCCCCTTACAATGAGCAGTTCTTC.

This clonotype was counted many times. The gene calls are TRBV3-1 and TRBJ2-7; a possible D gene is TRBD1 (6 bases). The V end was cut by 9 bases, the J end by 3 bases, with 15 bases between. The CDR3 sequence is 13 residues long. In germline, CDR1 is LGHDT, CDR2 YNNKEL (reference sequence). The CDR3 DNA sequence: TGTGCCAGTGAAAAGACAGGAAACTACGAGCAGTACTTC. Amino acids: CASEKTGNYEQYF.

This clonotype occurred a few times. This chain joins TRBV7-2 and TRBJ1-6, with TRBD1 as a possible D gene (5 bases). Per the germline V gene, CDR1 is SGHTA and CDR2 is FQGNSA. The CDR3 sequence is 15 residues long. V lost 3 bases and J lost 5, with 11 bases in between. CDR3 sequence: CASSFEGTDNSPLHF. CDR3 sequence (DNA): TGTGCCAGCAGCTTCGAAGGGACGGATAATTCACCCCTCCACTTT.

The CDR3 DNA sequence: TGCGCCAGCAGCATAACCGGGACTAGCGGAGTCCAAGAGACCCAGTACTTC. This codes for CASSITGTSGVQETQYF. The chain couples TRBV5-1 to TRBJ2-5, with 11 bases that match TRBD2. Germline CDR1 is SGHRS and CDR2 is YFSETQ. With 4 bases clipped from V and 1 base from J, the junction kept 9 bases outside the gene matches. This CDR3 is 17 amino acids long.

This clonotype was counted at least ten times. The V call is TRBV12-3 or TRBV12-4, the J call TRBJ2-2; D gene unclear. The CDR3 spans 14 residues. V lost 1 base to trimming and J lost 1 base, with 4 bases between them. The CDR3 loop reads CASSLDRNTGELFF. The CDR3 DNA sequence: TGTGCCAGCAGTTTAGACAGGAACACCGGGGAGCTGTTTTTT.

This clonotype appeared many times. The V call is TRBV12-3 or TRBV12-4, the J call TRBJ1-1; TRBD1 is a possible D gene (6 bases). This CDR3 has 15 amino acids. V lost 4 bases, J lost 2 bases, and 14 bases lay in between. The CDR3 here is CASSSVRGHNTEAFF. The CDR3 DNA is TGTGCCAGCAGTTCAGTAAGGGGACATAACACTGAAGCTTTCTTT.

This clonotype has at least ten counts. CDR3 nucleotides: TGCAGTGCTAGAGATCAGTGGAACTATGGCTACACCTTC. It encodes CSARDQWNYGYTF. The V call is TRBV20-1, the J call TRBJ1-2; D ambiguous. Trimming shortened V by 0 bases and J by 2 bases, and 7 bases separated the two germline ends. This CDR3 has 13 amino acids. The V gene's germline CDR1 is DFQATT and CDR2 SNEGSKA (reference sequence).

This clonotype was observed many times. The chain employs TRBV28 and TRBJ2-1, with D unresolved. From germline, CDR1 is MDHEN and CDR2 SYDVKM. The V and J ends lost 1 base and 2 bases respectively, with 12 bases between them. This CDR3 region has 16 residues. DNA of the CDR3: TGTGCCAGCAGTTTATTGGCCCCAATAGCCTACAATGAGCAGTTCTTC. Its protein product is CASSLLAPIAYNEQFF.

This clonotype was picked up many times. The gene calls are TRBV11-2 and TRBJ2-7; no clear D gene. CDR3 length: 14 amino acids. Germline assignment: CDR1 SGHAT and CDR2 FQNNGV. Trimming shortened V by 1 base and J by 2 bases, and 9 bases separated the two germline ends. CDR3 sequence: CASSLGDLAYEQYF. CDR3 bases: TGTGCCAGCAGCTTAGGAGACCTAGCCTACGAGCAGTACTTC. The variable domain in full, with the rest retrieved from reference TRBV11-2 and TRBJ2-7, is EAGVAQSPRYKIIEKRQSVAFWCNPISGHATLYWYQQILGQGPKLLIQFQNNGVVDDSQLPKDRFSAERLKGVDSTLKIQPAKLEDSAVYLCASSLGDLAYEQYFGPGTRLTVT.

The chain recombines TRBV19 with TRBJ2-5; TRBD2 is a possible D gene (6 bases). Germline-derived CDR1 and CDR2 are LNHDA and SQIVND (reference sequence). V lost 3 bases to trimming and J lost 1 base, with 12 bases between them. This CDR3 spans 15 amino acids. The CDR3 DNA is TGTGCCAGTAGTATTAGAACCGGGAGCCAAGAGACCCAGTACTTC. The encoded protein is CASSIRTGSQETQYF.

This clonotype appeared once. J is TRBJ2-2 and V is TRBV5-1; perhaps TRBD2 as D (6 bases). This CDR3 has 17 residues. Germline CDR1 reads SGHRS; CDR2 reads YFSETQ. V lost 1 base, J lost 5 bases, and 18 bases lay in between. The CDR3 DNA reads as TGCGCCAGCAGCTTGCAGGGTCAGCGGGTCACGACCGGGGAGCTGTTTTTT. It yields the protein CASSLQGQRVTTGELFF.